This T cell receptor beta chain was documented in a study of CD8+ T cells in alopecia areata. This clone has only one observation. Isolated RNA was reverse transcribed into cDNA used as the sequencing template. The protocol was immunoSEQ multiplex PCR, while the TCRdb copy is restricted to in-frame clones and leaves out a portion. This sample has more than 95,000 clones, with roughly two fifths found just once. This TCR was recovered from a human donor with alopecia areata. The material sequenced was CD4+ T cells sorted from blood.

CDR3: CAWSRPGNLALAGYTF. DNA for the CDR3: TGTGCCTGGAGTAGACCAGGTAACCTGGCCCTAGCTGGCTACACCTTC. V usage is TRBV30 and J usage is TRBJ1-2; D is unclear. Trimming removed 2 bases at V and 7 bases at J, with 23 bases between. The CDR3 sequence is 16 residues long. Germline V gene data show CDR1 as GTSNPN and CDR2 as SVGIG (reference sequence).